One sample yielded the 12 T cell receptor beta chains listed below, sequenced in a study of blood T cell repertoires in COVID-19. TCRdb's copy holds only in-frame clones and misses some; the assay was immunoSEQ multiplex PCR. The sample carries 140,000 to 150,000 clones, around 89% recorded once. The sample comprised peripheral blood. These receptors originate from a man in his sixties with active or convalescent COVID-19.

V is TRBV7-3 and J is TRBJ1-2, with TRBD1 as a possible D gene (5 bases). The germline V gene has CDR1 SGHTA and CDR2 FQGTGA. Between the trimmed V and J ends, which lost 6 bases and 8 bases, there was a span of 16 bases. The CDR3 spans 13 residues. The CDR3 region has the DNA TGTGCCAGCAGGTCCAGTGCAGGGCACGGCTACACCTTC. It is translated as CASRSSAGHGYTF. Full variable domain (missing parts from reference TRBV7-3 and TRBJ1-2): GAGVSQTPSNKVTEKGKYVELRCDPISGHTALYWYRQSLGQGPEFLIYFQGTGAADDSGLPNDRFFAVRPEGSVSTLKIQRTERGDSAVYLCASRSSAGHGYTFGSGTRLTVV.

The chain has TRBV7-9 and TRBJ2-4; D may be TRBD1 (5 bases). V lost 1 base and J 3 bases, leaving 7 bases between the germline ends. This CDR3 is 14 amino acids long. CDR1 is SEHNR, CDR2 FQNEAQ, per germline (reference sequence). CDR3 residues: CASSLGQGKNIQYF. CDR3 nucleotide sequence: TGTGCCAGCAGCTTAGGGCAGGGCAAAAACATTCAGTACTTC.

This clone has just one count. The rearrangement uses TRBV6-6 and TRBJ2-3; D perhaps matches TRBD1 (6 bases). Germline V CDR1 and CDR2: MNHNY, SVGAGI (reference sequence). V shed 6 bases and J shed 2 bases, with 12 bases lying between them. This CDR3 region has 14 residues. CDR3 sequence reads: CASRDSLFTDTQYF. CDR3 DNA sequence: TGTGCCAGCAGGGACAGTCTTTTCACAGATACGCAGTATTTT.

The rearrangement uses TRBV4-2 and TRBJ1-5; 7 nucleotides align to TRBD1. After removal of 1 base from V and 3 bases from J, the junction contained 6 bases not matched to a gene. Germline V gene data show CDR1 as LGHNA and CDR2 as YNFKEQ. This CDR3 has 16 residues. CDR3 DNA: TGTGCCAGCAGCCAAGTGGGGACAGAGTACAATCAGCCCCAGCATTTT. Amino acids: CASSQVGTEYNQPQHF.

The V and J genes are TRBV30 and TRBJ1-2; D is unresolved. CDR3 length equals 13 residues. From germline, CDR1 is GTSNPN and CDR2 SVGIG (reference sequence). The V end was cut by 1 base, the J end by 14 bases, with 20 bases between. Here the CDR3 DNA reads TGTGCCTGGAGTGCAAATAGGGCGTCCTGGAGGACCTTC. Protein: CAWSANRASWRTF.

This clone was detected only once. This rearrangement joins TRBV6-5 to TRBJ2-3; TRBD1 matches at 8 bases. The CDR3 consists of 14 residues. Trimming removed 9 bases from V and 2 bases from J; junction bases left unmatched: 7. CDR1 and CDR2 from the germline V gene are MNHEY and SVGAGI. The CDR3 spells CASRQGPSTDTQYF. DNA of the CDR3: TGTGCCAGTCGACAGGGGCCTTCCACAGATACGCAGTATTTT.

The CDR3 DNA follows: TGTGCCACCAGTGATTTGCAGGGGCCTGGAAACACCATATATTTT. Its protein product is CATSDLQGPGNTIYF. The J gene is TRBJ1-3, the V gene TRBV24-1, with D perhaps TRBD1 (6 bases). The V end lost 0 bases, the J end lost 2 bases, and 7 bases lay between the germline ends. The CDR3 sequence is 15 residues long. Germline loops: CDR1 KGHDR, CDR2 SFDVKD.

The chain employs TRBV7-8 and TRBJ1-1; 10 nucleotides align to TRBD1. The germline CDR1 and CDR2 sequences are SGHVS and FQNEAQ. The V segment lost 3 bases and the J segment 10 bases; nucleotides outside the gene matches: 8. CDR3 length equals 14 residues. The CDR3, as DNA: TGTGCCAGCAGCTTCGCCGGGACAGGGGTTCGAGCTTTCTTT. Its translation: CASSFAGTGVRAFF.

In nucleotides, the CDR3 is TGTGCCAGCAGCTTAGACCCCGTAGGAGACACCATATATTTT. It encodes CASSLDPVGDTIYF. The chain combines TRBV7-2 with TRBJ1-3; no definite D call. Trimming took 1 base from V and 8 from J, leaving 12 bases between them. The CDR3 spans 14 residues. Germline CDR1 reads SGHTA; CDR2 reads FQGNSA.

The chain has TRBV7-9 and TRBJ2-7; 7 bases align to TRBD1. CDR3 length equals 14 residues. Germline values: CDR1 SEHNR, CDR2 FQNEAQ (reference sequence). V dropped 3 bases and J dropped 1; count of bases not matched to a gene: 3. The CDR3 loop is CASSLDRWSYEQYF. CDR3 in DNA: TGTGCCAGCAGCTTGGACAGGTGGTCCTACGAGCAGTACTTC. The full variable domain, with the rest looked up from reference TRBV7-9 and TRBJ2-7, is DTGVSQNPRHKITKRGQNVTFRCDPISEHNRLYWYRQTLGQGPEFLTYFQNEAQLEKSRLLSDRFSAERPKGSFSTLEIQRTEQGDSAMYLCASSLDRWSYEQYFGPGTRLTVT.

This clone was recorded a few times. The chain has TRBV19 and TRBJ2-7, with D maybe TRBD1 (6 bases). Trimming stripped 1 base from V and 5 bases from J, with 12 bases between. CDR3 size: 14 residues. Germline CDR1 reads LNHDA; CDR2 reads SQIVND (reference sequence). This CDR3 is CASSIGTGPHEQYF. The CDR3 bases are TGTGCCAGTAGTATAGGAACAGGGCCCCACGAGCAGTACTTC.

The CDR3 reads CASSVGGGYGYTF. The CDR3 coding sequence is TGTGCCAGTAGTGTAGGGGGCGGCTATGGCTACACCTTC. The rearrangement joins TRBV19 to TRBJ1-2, with 7 positions matching TRBD1. The germline gives CDR1 LNHDA, CDR2 SQIVND (reference sequence). The CDR3 loop spans 13 amino acids. The trim removed 5 bases at V and 4 bases at J, leaving 4 bases unmatched.